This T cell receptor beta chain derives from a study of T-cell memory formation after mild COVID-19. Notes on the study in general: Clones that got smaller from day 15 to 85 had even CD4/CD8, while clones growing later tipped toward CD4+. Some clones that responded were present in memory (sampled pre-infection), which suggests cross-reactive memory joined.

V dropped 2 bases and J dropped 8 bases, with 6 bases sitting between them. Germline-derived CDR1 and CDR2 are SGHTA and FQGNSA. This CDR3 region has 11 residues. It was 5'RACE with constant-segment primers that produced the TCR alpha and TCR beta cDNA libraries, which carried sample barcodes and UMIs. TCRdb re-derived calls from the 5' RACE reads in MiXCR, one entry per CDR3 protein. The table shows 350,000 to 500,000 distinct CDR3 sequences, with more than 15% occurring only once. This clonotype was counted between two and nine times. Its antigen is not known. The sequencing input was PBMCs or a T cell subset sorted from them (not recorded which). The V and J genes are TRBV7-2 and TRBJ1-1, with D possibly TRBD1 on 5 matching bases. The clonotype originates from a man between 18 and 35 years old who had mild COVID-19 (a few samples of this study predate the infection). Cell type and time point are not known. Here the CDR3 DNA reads TGTGCCAGCAGCTTATGGGACGAAGCTTTCTTT. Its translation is CASSLWDEAFF.